The clone carrying this T cell receptor beta chain turned up a few times. The data stem from a study of T cells in Graves' hyperthyroidism and ophthalmopathy. Clinical symptoms, serum thyroxine and TRAb, thyroid ultrasound and orbital computed tomography were used for the diagnoses. Germline values: CDR1 LNHDA, CDR2 SQIVND (reference sequence). The CDR3 sequence is 14 residues long. The junction had 5 bases not matched to a gene; V was cut back by 7 bases and J by 10 bases. The investigators amplified TCR beta CDR3 regions from RNA transcripts. Researchers ran a first-round RT-PCR on the TCR CDR3 using the HTBI primer set. MiXCR, run by TCRdb on the multiplex PCR reads, gives a single entry per CDR3 protein. The repertoire has about 510,000 distinct CDR3 sequences, roughly 45% of them found once; the top ten carry about two fifths.

The V gene is TRBV19, the J gene TRBJ1-6, with 12 bases that match TRBD1. The sequenced material came from peripheral blood or thyroid tissue (not recorded which). The receptor was isolated from an adult woman with Graves' disease, either hyperthyroidism or ophthalmopathy (not recorded which). The chain's CDR3 is CASTGTGGRSPLHF. The DNA of the CDR3 is TGTGCCAGTACCGGGACAGGGGGCCGCTCACCCCTCCACTTT.